This T cell receptor (beta chain) is drawn from a study of radiotherapy plus CTLA-4 blockade in lung cancer. Study-level findings and limits: In blood, TCR clones derived from the tumor expanded after radiotherapy plus ipilimumab.

Produced via immunoSEQ multiplex PCR; TCRdb's table is partial and in-frame only. The sample lists 110,000 or so clones; about 83% were seen once. About this clone itself: The antigen remains undetermined.

Patients with chemo-refractory metastatic non-small-cell lung cancer received focal radiation plus CTLA-4 blockade with ipilimumab. Germline loops: CDR1 SGHNT, CDR2 YYREEE (reference sequence). The CDR3 covers 12 residues. V lost 3 bases and J lost 19, with 17 bases in between. V and J are TRBV5-4 and TRBJ1-6, with a weak D call TRBD1 (5 bases). This clonotype was obtained from a human donor with non-small cell lung cancer who had a partial response to radiotherapy plus ipilimumab. Sample: peripheral blood, taken from a patient treated with radiotherapy plus ipilimumab. CDR3 in DNA: TGTGCCAGCAGCTCTGACAGCCGTTCCGTGCACTTT. This translates into CASSSDSRSVHF. Drawing the rest from reference TRBV5-4 and TRBJ1-6, the complete variable domain is ETGVTQSPTHLIKTRGQQVTLRCSSQSGHNTVSWYQQALGQGPQFIFQYYREEENGRGNFPPRFSGLQFPNYSSELNVNALELDDSALYLCASSSDSRSVHFGNGTRLTVT.